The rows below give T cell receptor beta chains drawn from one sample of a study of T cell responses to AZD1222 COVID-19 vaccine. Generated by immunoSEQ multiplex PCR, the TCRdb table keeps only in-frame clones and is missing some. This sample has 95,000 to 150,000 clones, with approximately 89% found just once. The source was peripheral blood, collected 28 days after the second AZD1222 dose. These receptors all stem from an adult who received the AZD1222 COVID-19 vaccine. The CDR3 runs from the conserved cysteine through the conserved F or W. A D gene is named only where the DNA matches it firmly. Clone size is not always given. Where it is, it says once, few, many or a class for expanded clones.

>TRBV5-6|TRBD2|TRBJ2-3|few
CASSFDPTGGRDTQYF
TGTGCCAGCAGCTTTGACCCCACGGGGGGGCGCGATACGCAGTATTTT
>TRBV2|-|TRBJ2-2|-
CASSAVGGTNTGELFF
TGTGCCAGCAGTGCGGTCGGGGGCACGAACACCGGGGAGCTGTTTTTT
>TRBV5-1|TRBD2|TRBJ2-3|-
CASSLDWAAGGPDTQYF
TGCGCCAGCAGCTTGGATTGGGCGGCGGGGGGCCCCGATACGCAGTATTTT
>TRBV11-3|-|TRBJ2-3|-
CASSLDYGDAQYF
TGTGCCAGCAGCTTAGATTATGGGGACGCGCAGTATTTT
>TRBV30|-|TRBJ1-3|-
CAWSVLLGTTGNTIYF
TGTGCCTGGAGTGTCCTATTAGGGACAACTGGAAACACCATATATTTT
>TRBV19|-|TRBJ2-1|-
CASSMQHNEQFF
TGTGCCAGTAGTATGCAGCACAATGAGCAGTTCTTC
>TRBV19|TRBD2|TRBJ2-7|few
CASSLYSGEVYEQYF
TGTGCCAGTAGTCTATACAGCGGGGAAGTCTACGAGCAGTACTTC
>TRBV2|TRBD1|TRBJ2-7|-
CASTERGTANSYEQYF
TGTGCCAGCACCGAAAGGGGGACAGCTAACTCCTACGAGCAGTACTTC
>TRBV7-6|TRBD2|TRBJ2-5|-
CASSSQTSRLETQYF
TGTGCCAGCAGCTCCCAGACTAGCAGATTAGAGACCCAGTACTTC
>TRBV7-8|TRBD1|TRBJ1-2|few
CASSSWGYRGSNYGYTF
TGTGCCAGCAGCTCCTGGGGCTACAGGGGATCTAACTATGGCTACACCTTC
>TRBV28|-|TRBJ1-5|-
CASSSYQWGGGGSNQPQHF
TGTGCCAGCAGCTCTTATCAATGGGGGGGCGGAGGGAGCAATCAGCCCCAGCATTTT
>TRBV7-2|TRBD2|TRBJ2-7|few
CASSFFLGGGSYEQYF
TGTGCCAGCAGCTTCTTCCTTGGGGGGGGCTCCTACGAGCAGTACTTC
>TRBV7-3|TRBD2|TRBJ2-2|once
CASSRTSGDDTGELFF
TGTGCCAGCAGCCGGACTAGCGGGGACGACACCGGGGAGCTGTTTTTT
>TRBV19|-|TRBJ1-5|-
CASSLRTAEGNQPQHF
TGTGCCAGTAGTCTCCGGACAGCCGAGGGCAATCAGCCCCAGCATTTT
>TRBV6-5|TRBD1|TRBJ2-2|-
CASTTATGNAGELFF
TGTGCCAGCACCACGGCGACAGGGAATGCCGGGGAGCTGTTTTTT
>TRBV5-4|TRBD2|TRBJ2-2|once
CASSRGLAVNTGELFF
TGTGCCAGCAGCCGGGGACTAGCGGTGAACACCGGGGAGCTGTTTTTT
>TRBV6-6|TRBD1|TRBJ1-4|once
CASSYSTGVEKLFF
TGTGCCAGCAGTTACTCGACAGGGGTTGAAAAACTGTTTTTT
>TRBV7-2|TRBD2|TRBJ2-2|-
CASSLVVPSGGWYSGELFF
TGTGCCAGCAGCTTAGTTGTTCCTAGCGGGGGGTGGTATTCCGGGGAGCTGTTTTTT
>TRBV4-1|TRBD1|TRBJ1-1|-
CASSQVQGGQWDTEAFF
TGCGCCAGCAGCCAAGTTCAGGGGGGACAATGGGACACTGAAGCTTTCTTT
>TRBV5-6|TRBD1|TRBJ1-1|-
CASSLSFEEWTGGRTEAFF
TGTGCCAGCAGCTTGTCCTTTGAAGAGTGGACAGGGGGCCGCACTGAAGCTTTCTTT
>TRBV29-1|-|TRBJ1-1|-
CSVVSRGASTEAFF
TGCAGCGTTGTTTCGAGGGGCGCGAGTACTGAAGCTTTCTTT
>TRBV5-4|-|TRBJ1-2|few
CASSFQGSDYGYTF
TGTGCCAGCAGCTTCCAGGGTAGCGACTATGGCTACACCTTC
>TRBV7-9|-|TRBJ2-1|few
CASTPGPPGDYNEQFF
TGTGCCAGCACCCCGGGGCCGCCAGGGGATTACAATGAGCAGTTCTTC
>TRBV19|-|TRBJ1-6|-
CASSIDEASSYNSPLHF
TGTGCCAGTAGTATAGATGAAGCTAGCTCCTATAATTCACCCCTCCACTTT
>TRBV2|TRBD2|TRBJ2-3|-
CASIISGGAGDTQYF
TGTGCCAGCATCATTAGCGGGGGGGCCGGGGATACGCAGTATTTT
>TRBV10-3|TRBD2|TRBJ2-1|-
CASQTSGGSYNEQFF
TGTGCCAGCCAGACTAGCGGGGGCTCGTACAATGAGCAGTTCTTC
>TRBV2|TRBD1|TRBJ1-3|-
CASSEAEAGGSSGNTIYF
TGTGCCAGCAGTGAAGCAGAGGCAGGGGGTAGCTCTGGAAACACCATATATTTT
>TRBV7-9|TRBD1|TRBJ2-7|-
CASSLATGGEQYF
TGTGCCAGCAGCTTAGCGACAGGGGGAGAGCAGTACTTC
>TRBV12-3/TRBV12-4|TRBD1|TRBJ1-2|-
CASSQGTAYGYTF
TGTGCCAGCAGCCAAGGGACAGCCTATGGCTACACCTTC
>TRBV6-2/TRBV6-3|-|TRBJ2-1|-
CASSYSPAQGIYNEQFF
TGTGCCAGCAGTTACTCTCCGGCCCAGGGTATTTACAATGAGCAGTTCTTC
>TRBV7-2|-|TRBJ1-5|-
CASSLAPWGAGNQPQHF
TGTGCCAGCAGCTTAGCGCCGTGGGGGGCCGGCAATCAGCCCCAGCATTTT
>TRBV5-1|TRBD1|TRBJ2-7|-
CASSPATGVDEQYF
TGCGCCAGCAGCCCTGCTACAGGGGTGGACGAGCAGTACTTC
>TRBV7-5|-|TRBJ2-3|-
CVRSWLDRASTDTQYF
TGTGTCAGAAGCTGGCTTGACAGGGCTAGCACAGATACGCAGTATTTT
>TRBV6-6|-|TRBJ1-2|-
CASSQSNYGYTF
TGTGCCAGCAGTCAGTCAAACTATGGCTACACCTTC
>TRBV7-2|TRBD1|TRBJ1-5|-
CASSLEAGGNQPQHF
TGTGCCAGCAGCTTAGAGGCAGGGGGGAATCAGCCCCAGCATTTT
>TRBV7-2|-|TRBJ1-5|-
CASSLQATTGQPQHF
TGTGCCAGCAGCCTACAGGCCACCACAGGGCAGCCCCAGCATTTT
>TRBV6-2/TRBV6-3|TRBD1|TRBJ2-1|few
CASSSYRTGTRSSYNEQFF
TGTGCCAGCAGCTCCTACCGGACAGGGACCCGCAGCTCCTACAATGAGCAGTTCTTC
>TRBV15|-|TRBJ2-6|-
CATSFPGANVLTF
TGTGCCACCAGCTTCCCTGGGGCCAACGTCCTGACTTTC
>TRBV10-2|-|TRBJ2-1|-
CASNAGLLRYNEQFF
TGCGCCAGCAATGCGGGACTGCTAAGATACAATGAGCAGTTCTTC
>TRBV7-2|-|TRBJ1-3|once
CASSLAPVNSGNTIYF
TGTGCCAGCAGCTTAGCGCCTGTCAACTCTGGAAACACCATATATTTT
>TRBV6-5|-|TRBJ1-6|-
CASRAGATYNSPLHF
TGTGCCAGCAGAGCAGGGGCAACATATAATTCACCCCTCCACTTT
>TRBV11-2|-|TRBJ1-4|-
CASSPVKGRRNEKLFF
TGTGCCAGCAGCCCCGTGAAGGGGCGCCGCAATGAAAAACTGTTTTTT
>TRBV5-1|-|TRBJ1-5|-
CASSIRDRLLRNQPQHF
TGCGCCAGCAGCATCCGGGACCGGCTCCTTCGCAATCAGCCCCAGCATTTT
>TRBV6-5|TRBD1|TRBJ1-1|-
CASRVLTGVDTEAFF
TGTGCCAGCCGGGTATTGACAGGGGTAGACACTGAAGCTTTCTTT
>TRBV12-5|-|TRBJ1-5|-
CASGADNQPQHF
TGTGCTAGTGGGGCGGATAATCAGCCCCAGCATTTT
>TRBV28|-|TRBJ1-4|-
CASSFGGGLNEKLFF
TGTGCCAGCAGTTTCGGTGGGGGGCTTAATGAAAAACTGTTTTTT
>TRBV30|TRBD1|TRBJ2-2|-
CAWRRRDRETGELFF
TGTGCCTGGCGCCGCCGGGACAGGGAGACCGGGGAGCTGTTTTTT
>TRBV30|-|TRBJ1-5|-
CAVGGQGNQPQHF
TGTGCCGTCGGCGGGCAGGGCAATCAGCCCCAGCATTTT
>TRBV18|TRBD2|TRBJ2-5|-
CASSPSAGAPTQYF
TGTGCCAGCTCACCATCTGCGGGAGCTCCGACCCAGTACTTC
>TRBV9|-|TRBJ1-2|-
CASRDGPRGGYTF
TGTGCCAGCAGAGACGGTCCACGTGGAGGCTACACCTTC
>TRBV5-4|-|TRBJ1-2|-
CASSFPSNYGYTF
TGTGCCAGCAGCTTTCCCAGTAACTATGGCTACACCTTC
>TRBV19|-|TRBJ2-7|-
CASSIGGPAYAEQYF
TGTGCCAGTAGTATAGGGGGGCCCGCCTACGCCGAGCAGTACTTC
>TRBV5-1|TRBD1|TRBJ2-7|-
CASSPILGTVYEQYF
TGCGCCAGCAGCCCTATCCTCGGGACAGTTTACGAGCAGTACTTC
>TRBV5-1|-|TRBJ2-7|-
CASARDTLTYEQYF
TGCGCCAGCGCCCGGGACACCCTAACCTACGAGCAGTACTTC
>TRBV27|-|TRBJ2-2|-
CASSSSRDGGRPGELFF
TGTGCCAGCAGTTCATCGAGGGACGGAGGCCGACCCGGGGAGCTGTTTTTT
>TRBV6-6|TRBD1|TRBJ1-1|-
CASSYYRGLNTEAFF
TGTGCCAGCAGTTACTACAGGGGGCTTAACACTGAAGCTTTCTTT
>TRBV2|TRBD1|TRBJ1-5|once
CATDPQGAWQPQHF
TGTGCCACAGACCCCCAGGGGGCTTGGCAGCCCCAGCATTTT
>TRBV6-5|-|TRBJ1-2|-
CASRTGGVNYGYTF
TGTGCCAGCAGGACCGGGGGGGTTAACTATGGCTACACCTTC
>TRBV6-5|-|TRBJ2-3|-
CASKGAITDTQYF
TGTGCCAGCAAGGGAGCTATCACAGATACGCAGTATTTT
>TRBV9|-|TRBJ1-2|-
CASSAGTSGGYTF
TGTGCCAGCAGCGCCGGGACTTCCGGAGGCTACACCTTC